This TCR beta chain was documented in a study of shared clonotypes between healthy human individuals (dated by TCRdb to 2020 to 2022). For the wider study: The cohort included a few men and a couple of women between 18 and 49 years of age. For each donor, CD4 naive and CD4 memory were each run on three plates, CD8 naive on two plates, and CD8 memory on one plate. The study deeply sequenced blood TCR repertoires of about 5 healthy adults to estimate repertoire size and the extent of clonotype sharing between individuals. To increase sequencing depth and limit assay-specific biases, different laboratories used diverse techniques to prepare libraries and sequence TCR repertoires. Leukapheresis yielded between about 0.94 and 9.5 billion PBMCs per donor. Overall results and qualifications from the work: Naive subsets generally had larger estimated clonotype richness than memory subsets. Incomplete sequencing was indicated by rarefaction of sorted-subset datasets, despite the large sequencing depth. Based on pairwise subsampling, the degree of clonotype sharing among donors was expected to be affected by sequencing depth. The small number of donors limited the genetic and exposure-history diversity represented. Sampling was limited to blood, and TCR repertoires in tissue likely differ from TCR repertoires in blood. Across four donors, approximately 4.9% of naive CD4, roughly 3.4% of naive CD8, 2% to 2.5% of memory CD4, and around 0.4% of memory CD8 clonotypes were shared. Compared with non-shared clonotypes, clonotypes shared by all four sorted-subset donors had higher generation probabilities.

Points on this clone: Its antigen remains undetermined. Per-base quality was not reported, and no clone a single base away is much larger than it.

Using the deep immunoSEQ assay, TCR CDR3 regions were amplified from genomic DNA by multiplex PCR. Extracted genomic DNA from each cell subset was spread evenly across all wells of several immunoSEQ 96-well plates, with each plate serving as a replicate. Each replicate PCR for sorted subsets received around 0.2 ug genomic DNA, equal to tens of thousands of T cell genomes. Purified libraries were measured with a Qubit 3.0 fluorometer, size-checked on a Bioanalyzer 2100, and measured again with the KAPA Library Quantification kit. A separate single-read 150-cycle Illumina NextSeq 550 flow cell was used to sequence each immunoSEQ 96-well plate. The published analysis was carried out like this. Because the immunoSEQ output held only junctional sequences and lacked quality scores, the filtering could not match the filtering applied to full-length reads. To assign V/J genes and CDR3, sequences were annotated against IMGT germline references using PyIR, a Python wrapper for IgBLAST v1.9. Reads were removed for weak V/J assignments (E-value above 1e-6), missing CDR3, stop codons, out-of-frame junctions, or ambiguous translated residues. V3J clonotypes were defined by identical inferred V gene, J gene, and CDR3 amino acid sequence. To compute the percentage overlap between repertoires, the number of shared unique clonotypes was divided by the size of the smaller repertoire. RTK rarefaction, the Chao1 estimator, and Recon v2.1 estimates of unobserved clonotypes were used to assess repertoire richness. Generation probabilities for all TCRbeta clonotypes obtained by the gDNA method from a handful of donors were computed using OLGA. The source is immuneACCESS, and TCRdb retained only in-frame sequences with V and J called. Part of the clones is not carried over; for the studies checked, unresolved V genes explain less than half of this, and the remainder is unexplained. V, J and clone size are those of that table, while D and trimming were read from the DNA. For this sample the table gives about 1.9 million clones, of which around 95% were detected only once. The top ten hold about 1.7% of the sample.

CD8 naive samples consisted of CD45RO-negative cells that were positively selected for CCR7, yielding a CD45RA+CCR7+ population without TemRA cells. Donors were healthy HIV-negative adults with no recently reported acute infections or vaccinations. Only Caucasian adults living in Nashville, Tennessee, USA were represented among the donors. After blood collection by leukapheresis, PBMCs were isolated using Ficoll-Histopaque density gradient centrifugation and then cryopreserved in the vapor phase of liquid nitrogen. Analytical flow cytometry was used to check the purity and quantity of every magnetically sorted T cell population. Genomic DNA was isolated from each sorted fraction and quantified by UV absorbance on a Nanodrop 2000c. The CDR3 runs 14 residues from the cysteine to the phenylalanine. Left in the record is the CDR3 DNA by itself, 42 bases read in frame from the first base. The trim is 1 base for V and 7 bases for J, with a gap of 12 bases between the germline ends. The germline V gene supplies CDR1 SGHRS and CDR2 YFSETQ.

The rearrangement combines TRBV5-1 with TRBJ2-1, with the identity of the D gene unclear. The clonotype was recovered from a man aged 18 to 35 in good health. Some clones in this sample may be carry-over from other donors' samples. Material for sequencing was naive CD8+ T cells from PBMCs. In light of the paper, this sample's cell subset or site label describes: CD45RA+CCR7+. The DNA sequence is TGCGCCAGCAGCTTGTTCGGAGCCACAAATGAGCAGTTCTTC. Translated, it reads CASSLFGATNEQFF.